The clone carrying this TCR beta chain was recorded many times. What it binds is not known. In the same sample, other DNA sequences code for this CDR3. This entry is derived from a study of metastatic and nonmetastatic thyroid tumors. Study details: Repertoires from blood and tumor or nodule tissue of malignant and benign thyroid patients were compared. Broader study findings: Reported TCR beta diversity, measured in blood and tumor, was significantly higher for malignant thyroid tumors than for benign nodules.

The CDR3 has 15 amino acids. V lost 1 base and J 2 bases, leaving 12 bases between the germline ends. Germline V gene lookup returns CDR1 LNHDA and CDR2 SQIVND (reference sequence). Patients underwent thyroid surgery, and none had received any treatment before it. Methods used by the authors: A classifier of distant metastasis in papillary thyroid cancer was built from CDR3 differences (across clinicopathological groups). TCRdb re-clonotyped the PCR reads via MiXCR. None of the V and J calls come from the authors' own analysis; TCRdb made them. The sample lists about 40,000 clones, over 9.5% seen once, with less than 25% in the top ten.

The sample consisted of blood. The TCR originated in a female donor with papillary thyroid cancer or a benign thyroid nodule (not recorded which). Some clones in this sample may be carry-over from other donors' samples. The chain couples TRBV19 to TRBJ2-7, with D possibly matching TRBD1 (5 bases). The CDR3 here is CASSIVWGGTYEQYF. The CDR3 DNA reads as TGTGCCAGTAGTATAGTCTGGGGCGGAACCTACGAGCAGTACTTC.